This is a list of T cell receptor beta chains from one sample in a study of technical replicates of blood from a few donors. Generated by immunoSEQ multiplex PCR, the TCRdb table keeps only in-frame clones and is missing some. The repertoire holds 55,000 to 75,000 clones, with 75% to 95% as singletons. What was sequenced was PBMCs. The receptors come from a human donor in good health. Some clones in this sample may be carry-over from other donors' samples. CDR3s include the opening cysteine and the closing phenylalanine or tryptophan. The D gene is left open where the match is weak. Expanded clones are given a class, and other clones once, few, many or no size at all.

TRBV6-6	TRBJ2-1	TRBD1	-	CASTGTGHNEQFF	TGTGCCAGCACCGGGACAGGGCACAATGAGCAGTTCTTC
TRBV18	TRBJ1-2	-	-	CASSPDGNGGYTF	TGTGCCAGCTCACCGGACGGGAATGGTGGCTACACCTTC
TRBV18	TRBJ2-3	-	-	CASSPPRGQYDTQYF	TGTGCCAGCTCACCACCCCGAGGGCAATATGATACGCAGTATTTT
TRBV7-3	TRBJ1-1	TRBD1	-	CASSWAGGRNTEAFF	TGTGCCAGCAGCTGGGCAGGGGGCAGGAACACTGAAGCTTTCTTT
TRBV11-1	TRBJ1-1	-	-	CASSYRRQGAGAFF	TGTGCCAGCAGCTACAGAAGACAAGGCGCGGGAGCTTTCTTT
TRBV4-1	TRBJ1-2	-	-	CASSLEQDGYTF	TGCGCCAGCAGCCTAGAACAAGATGGCTACACCTTC
TRBV11-2	TRBJ2-5	-	once	CASSPAGETQYF	TGTGCCAGCAGCCCCGCCGGGGAGACCCAGTACTTC
TRBV4-2	TRBJ2-1	-	-	CASSSGSGVSSYNEQFF	TGTGCCAGCAGCTCCGGATCGGGGGTAAGCTCCTACAATGAGCAGTTCTTC
TRBV7-9	TRBJ1-3	-	-	CASSSDRGSGNTIYF	TGTGCCAGCAGCTCAGACAGAGGCTCGGGAAACACCATATATTTT
TRBV5-4	TRBJ2-7	-	-	CASGNRDEQYF	TGTGCCAGCGGTAACAGGGACGAGCAGTACTTC
TRBV5-4	TRBJ1-1	-	-	CASRTYPVAAFF	TGTGCCAGCCGAACCTATCCGGTCGCGGCTTTCTTT
TRBV28	TRBJ1-5	TRBD1	-	CASSSDRVAAQPQHF	TGTGCCAGCAGCTCCGACAGGGTTGCGGCTCAGCCCCAGCATTTT
TRBV7-7	TRBJ2-7	TRBD2	-	CASRPTSGRPPYYEQYF	TGTGCCAGCAGACCCACTAGCGGGAGGCCTCCGTATTACGAGCAGTACTTC
TRBV7-8	TRBJ1-5	TRBD1	-	CASSLAGTGRNNQPQHF	TGTGCCAGCAGCTTAGCCGGGACAGGGAGGAACAATCAGCCCCAGCATTTT
TRBV19	TRBJ1-2	-	-	CASSVGGRKSYGYTF	TGTGCCAGTAGTGTCGGGGGGCGAAAATCCTATGGCTACACCTTC
TRBV19	TRBJ1-2	-	-	CASSTQGSYGYTF	TGTGCCAGTAGTACTCAGGGGTCCTATGGCTACACCTTC
TRBV25-1	TRBJ2-2	TRBD2	-	CASSEASGGNTGELFF	TGTGCCAGCAGTGAAGCTAGCGGGGGAAACACCGGGGAGCTGTTTTTT
TRBV6-5	TRBJ2-1	TRBD2	-	CASSRSGRDNEQFF	TGTGCCAGCAGCCGTAGCGGGAGGGACAATGAGCAGTTCTTC
TRBV7-6	TRBJ2-1	-	-	CASSPPGGTHQFF	TGTGCCAGCAGCCCACCAGGAGGAACCCATCAGTTCTTC
TRBV7-9	TRBJ1-1	TRBD1	once	CASSAGTDNTEAFF	TGTGCCAGCAGCGCAGGGACAGACAACACTGAAGCTTTCTTT
TRBV6-1	TRBJ2-5	-	once	CASTRGSSGETQYF	TGTGCCAGCACTCGAGGGTCGTCGGGGGAGACCCAGTACTTC
TRBV6-5	TRBJ1-1	-	once	CASSYGSGTEAFF	TGTGCCAGCAGTTACGGTTCAGGGACTGAAGCTTTCTTT
TRBV6-5	TRBJ2-7	TRBD2	-	CASSSLAGGQGEQYF	TGTGCCAGCAGTTCGTTAGCGGGAGGGCAAGGCGAGCAGTACTTC
TRBV6-5	TRBJ1-6	-	many	CASSLSAQGNSPLHF	TGTGCCAGCAGTCTCTCGGCACAGGGTAATTCACCCCTCCACTTT
TRBV20-1	TRBJ1-2	-	-	CSTRGYTF	TGCAGTACGAGGGGCTACACCTTC
TRBV4-3	TRBJ2-3	-	-	CASSYLLFSTDTQYF	TGCGCCAGCAGCTACCTATTATTTAGCACAGATACGCAGTATTTT
TRBV29-1	TRBJ2-7	TRBD2	few	CSVRLAGGPYEQYF	TGCAGCGTAAGACTAGCGGGGGGGCCCTACGAGCAGTACTTC
TRBV7-9	TRBJ1-4	-	-	CASSFREGEKLFF	TGTGCCAGCAGCTTCAGGGAGGGGGAAAAACTGTTTTTT
TRBV19	TRBJ1-4	-	-	CASSIPQGKWEKLFF	TGTGCCAGTAGTATACCCCAGGGGAAGTGGGAAAAACTGTTTTTT
TRBV19	TRBJ1-1	-	-	CASSISRGGGAFF	TGTGCCAGTAGTATATCCAGGGGCGGTGGAGCTTTCTTT
TRBV2	TRBJ2-7	-	-	CASRPPAGEQYF	TGTGCCAGCAGGCCCCCCGCGGGCGAGCAGTACTTC
TRBV6-4	TRBJ2-2	TRBD1	-	CASSDSRGHTGELFF	TGTGCCAGCAGTGACTCCAGGGGGCATACCGGGGAGCTGTTTTTT
TRBV18	TRBJ1-2	-	-	CASSPDRSRLYGYTF	TGTGCCAGCTCACCGGACAGATCGAGGCTCTATGGCTACACCTTC
TRBV20-1	TRBJ1-2	-	-	CSTKLLYGYTF	TGCAGCACGAAACTCCTCTATGGCTACACCTTC
TRBV2	TRBJ1-5	TRBD1	-	CASSDRTGAIFQPQHF	TGTGCCAGCAGTGATAGGACAGGGGCGATATTTCAGCCCCAGCATTTT
TRBV18	TRBJ2-7	TRBD2	-	CASSPPGGGWYEQYF	TGTGCCAGCTCACCACCCGGGGGGGGCTGGTACGAGCAGTACTTC
TRBV4-1	TRBJ2-3	TRBD2	-	CASSRTSGSTDTQYF	TGCGCCAGCAGCCGTACTAGCGGCAGCACAGATACGCAGTATTTT
TRBV29-1	TRBJ1-4	-	-	CSAADNEKLFF	TGCAGCGCCGCAGATAATGAAAAACTGTTTTTT
TRBV18	TRBJ1-4	TRBD1	-	CASSTRGHEKLFF	TGTGCCAGCTCCACCAGGGGGCATGAAAAACTGTTTTTT
TRBV18	TRBJ1-4	TRBD1	-	CASSPPQGAREKLFF	TGTGCCAGCTCACCACCGCAGGGGGCTAGAGAAAAACTGTTTTTT
TRBV5-6	TRBJ2-7	-	-	CASRKRGGRYEQYF	TGTGCCAGCAGAAAAAGGGGGGGAAGGTACGAGCAGTACTTC
TRBV29-1	TRBJ1-4	TRBD1	-	CSASADRGEKLFF	TGCAGCGCATCCGCGGACAGGGGTGAAAAACTGTTTTTT
TRBV7-3	TRBJ2-3	-	-	CASSRAARDTQYF	TGTGCCAGCAGCCGCGCGGCAAGAGATACGCAGTATTTT
TRBV2	TRBJ2-1	-	once	CALKRVAGEQFF	TGTGCCTTAAAGAGGGTAGCCGGTGAGCAGTTCTTC
TRBV9	TRBJ1-2	-	-	CASSAHAGQVYGYTF	TGTGCCAGCAGCGCCCACGCGGGGCAAGTCTATGGCTACACCTTC
TRBV29-1	TRBJ2-1	-	-	CSVSTGSSSYNEQFF	TGCAGCGTCTCAACGGGGAGTAGCTCCTACAATGAGCAGTTCTTC
TRBV19	TRBJ1-5	-	-	CASSFTGWQPQHF	TGTGCCAGTAGCTTCACAGGGTGGCAGCCCCAGCATTTT
TRBV5-6	TRBJ1-2	-	-	CASSWRTDYGYTF	TGTGCCAGCAGTTGGAGGACAGACTATGGCTACACCTTC
TRBV9	TRBJ2-5	-	-	CASSGRNGVQETQYF	TGTGCCAGCAGCGGACGGAACGGGGTCCAAGAGACCCAGTACTTC
TRBV5-1	TRBJ2-7	-	-	CASRQGSYEQYF	TGCGCCAGCAGACAGGGATCCTACGAGCAGTACTTC
TRBV28	TRBJ1-1	-	-	CASSLGPGGGYTEAFF	TGTGCCAGCAGTTTGGGTCCGGGGGGAGGGTACACTGAAGCTTTCTTT
TRBV13	TRBJ1-1	-	-	CASSSLGRRNTEAFF	TGTGCCAGCAGCTCCCTTGGCAGAAGGAACACTGAAGCTTTCTTT
TRBV2	TRBJ1-5	TRBD1	-	CAGGQGRQPQHF	TGTGCCGGGGGACAGGGGCGTCAGCCCCAGCATTTT
TRBV7-9	TRBJ2-5	TRBD2	-	CASSLAWGGETQYF	TGTGCCAGCAGCTTAGCGTGGGGAGGGGAGACCCAGTACTTC
TRBV30	TRBJ2-3	-	-	CAWRTGGDTQYF	TGTGCCTGGAGGACAGGAGGAGATACGCAGTATTTT
TRBV29-1	TRBJ1-4	-	-	CSGDSPNEKLFF	TGCAGCGGCGACAGCCCTAATGAAAAACTGTTTTTT
TRBV5-6	TRBJ2-4	TRBD1	-	CASSEGTGGWNIQYF	TGTGCCAGCAGCGAGGGGACAGGGGGCTGGAACATTCAGTACTTC